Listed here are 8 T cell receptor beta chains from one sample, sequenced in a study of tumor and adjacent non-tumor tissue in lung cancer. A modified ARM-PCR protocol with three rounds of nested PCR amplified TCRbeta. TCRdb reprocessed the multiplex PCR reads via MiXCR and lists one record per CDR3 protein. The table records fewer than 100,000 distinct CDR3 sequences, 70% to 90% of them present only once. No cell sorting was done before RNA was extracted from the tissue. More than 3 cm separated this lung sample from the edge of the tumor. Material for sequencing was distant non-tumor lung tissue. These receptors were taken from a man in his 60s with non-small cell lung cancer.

Written as DNA, the CDR3 is TGTGCCAGCAGTTTGGGTGGGACCCTAGGGACCCAGTACTTC. The encoded protein is CASSLGGTLGTQYF. The rearrangement uses TRBV12-3 or TRBV12-4 and TRBJ2-5; D might be TRBD1 or TRBD2, each matching 5 bases. The CDR3 extends over 14 amino acids. Trimming pared 3 bases from V and 7 bases from J, leaving 15 bases between.

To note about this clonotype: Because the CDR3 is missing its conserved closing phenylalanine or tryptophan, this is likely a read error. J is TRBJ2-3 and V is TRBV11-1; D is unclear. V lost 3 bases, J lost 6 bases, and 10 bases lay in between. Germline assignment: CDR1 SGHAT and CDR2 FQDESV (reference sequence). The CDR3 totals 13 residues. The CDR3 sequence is CASSFQVADTQYL. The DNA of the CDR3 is TGTGCCAGCAGCTTTCAGGTGGCGGATACGCAGTATTTG.

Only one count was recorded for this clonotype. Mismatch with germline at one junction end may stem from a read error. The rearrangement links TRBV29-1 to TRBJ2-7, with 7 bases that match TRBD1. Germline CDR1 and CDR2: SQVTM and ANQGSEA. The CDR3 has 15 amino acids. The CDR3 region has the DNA TGCACCGTTGACCGGGACAGAGTTTTAGCCTATGAGCAGTATTTC. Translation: CTVDRDRVLAYEQYF.

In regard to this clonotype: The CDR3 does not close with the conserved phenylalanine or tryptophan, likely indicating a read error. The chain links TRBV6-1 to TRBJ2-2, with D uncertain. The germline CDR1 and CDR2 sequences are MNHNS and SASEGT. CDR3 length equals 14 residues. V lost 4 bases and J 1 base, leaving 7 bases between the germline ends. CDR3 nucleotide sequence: TGTGCCAGCAGTGTTCAGGTGAACACCGGGGAGCTGTTTATT. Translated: CASSVQVNTGELFI.

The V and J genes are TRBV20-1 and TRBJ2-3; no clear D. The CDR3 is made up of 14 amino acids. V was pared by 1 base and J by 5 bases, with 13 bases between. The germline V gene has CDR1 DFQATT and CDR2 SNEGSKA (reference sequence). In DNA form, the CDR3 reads TGCAGTGCTAGAGGGCTGGGCATCAGAGATACGCAGTATTTT. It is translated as CSARGLGIRDTQYF.

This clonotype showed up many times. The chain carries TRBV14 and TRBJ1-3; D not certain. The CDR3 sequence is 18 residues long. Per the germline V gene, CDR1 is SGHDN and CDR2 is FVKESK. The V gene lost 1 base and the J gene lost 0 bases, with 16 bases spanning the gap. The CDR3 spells CASSQVEDLYLSGNTIYF. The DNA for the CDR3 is TGTGCCAGCAGCCAAGTCGAGGACCTCTACCTCTCTGGAAACACCATATATTTT.

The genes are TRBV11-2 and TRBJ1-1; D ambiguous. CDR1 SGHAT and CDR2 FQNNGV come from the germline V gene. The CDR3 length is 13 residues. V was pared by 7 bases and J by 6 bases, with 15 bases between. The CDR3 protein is CASNYEGGAEAFF. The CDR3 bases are TGTGCCAGCAACTACGAGGGTGGCGCTGAAGCTTTCTTT.

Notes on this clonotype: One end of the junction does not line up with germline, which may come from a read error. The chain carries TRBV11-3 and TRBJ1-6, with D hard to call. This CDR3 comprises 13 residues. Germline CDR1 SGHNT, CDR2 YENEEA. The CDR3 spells CASSFEWNSPFHF. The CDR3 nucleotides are TGTGCCAGCAGCTTTGAGTGGAATTCACCCTTCCACTTT.